These 23 T cell receptor beta chains share one sample of origin, sequenced in a study of T cells in Graves' hyperthyroidism and ophthalmopathy. TCR beta CDR3 regions were amplified from RNA transcripts. An initial round of RT-PCR targeting the TCR CDR3 relied on the HTBI primer set. In TCRdb, the multiplex PCR reads were re-called with MiXCR into one record per CDR3 protein. The sample holds roughly 510,000 distinct CDR3 sequences; roughly 20% are singletons and the top ten take around 27%. Sequencing was carried out using blood. All receptors come from a man in his late teens or twenties with Graves' hyperthyroidism.

This clonotype was recorded at least ten times. The CDR3 DNA follows: TGTGCCAGCACCTTCCCAGGGGAGGGTCAGCCCCAGCATTTT. Translation gives CASTFPGEGQPQHF. The rearrangement uses TRBV12-3 or TRBV12-4 and TRBJ1-5, with a tentative D call TRBD1 (6 bases). Trimming stripped 7 bases from V and 6 bases from J, with 16 bases between. This CDR3 comprises 14 residues.

The V gene is TRBV19, the J gene TRBJ1-5; 9 bases are shared with TRBD1. Looked up from germline, CDR1 is LNHDA and CDR2 is SQIVND (reference sequence). CDR3 size: 16 residues. J gave up 3 bases and V 1 base, and 4 bases lay outside the gene matches. For the CDR3, the DNA is TGTGCCAGTAGTATAGGGACAGGGGCCTCCAATCAGCCCCAGCATTTT. Its translation is CASSIGTGASNQPQHF.

This clonotype was seen ten or more times. The chain employs TRBV11-3 and TRBJ1-1; D unclear. Trimming removed 4 bases from V and 5 bases from J, with 8 bases in between. Germline V gives CDR1 SGHNT, CDR2 YENEEA. CDR3 length equals 12 residues. In DNA form, the CDR3 reads TGTGCCAGCAGCTCAGCGACGACTGAAGCTTTCTTT. This gives the protein CASSSATTEAFF.

The gene calls are TRBV20-1 and TRBJ2-5; 8 bases are shared with TRBD2. Germline CDR1 is DFQATT and CDR2 is SNEGSKA (reference sequence). The V segment lost 1 base and the J segment 1 base; nucleotides outside the gene matches: 2. The CDR3 length is 14 residues. CDR3 region: CSARAGGAQETQYF. The CDR3 bases are TGCAGTGCTAGAGCGGGAGGGGCCCAAGAGACCCAGTACTTC.

The chain employs TRBV3-1 and TRBJ2-7, with 8 bases identical to TRBD2. The germline gives CDR1 LGHDT, CDR2 YNNKEL (reference sequence). V gave up 4 bases and J gave up 3 bases; unmatched junction bases: 8. CDR3 length: 15 residues. CDR3 sequence: CASSPTSGLGYEQYF. In nucleotides, the CDR3 is TGTGCCAGCAGCCCAACTAGCGGTTTGGGCTACGAGCAGTACTTC.

The V gene is TRBV6-1, the J gene TRBJ2-7, with 8 bases lining up with TRBD1. V shed 5 bases and J 6 bases; nucleotides not matched to a gene: 9. The CDR3 spans 14 residues. Per germline, CDR1 MNHNS and CDR2 SASEGT. The CDR3: CASSTRTGLGEQYF. CDR3 DNA: TGTGCCAGCAGTACCCGGACAGGGTTGGGCGAGCAGTACTTC.

The CDR3 spells CASSQGLRWAYQETQYF. CDR3 bases: TGCGCCAGCAGCCAAGGGTTAAGGTGGGCTTACCAAGAGACCCAGTACTTC. The chain carries TRBV4-1 and TRBJ2-5; D is unresolved. Looked up from germline, CDR1 is MGHRA and CDR2 is YSYEKL. Trimming pared 1 base from V and 0 bases from J, leaving 15 bases between. CDR3 length: 17 residues.

This clonotype was detected many times. V is TRBV7-8 and J is TRBJ1-1; D is ambiguous. V lost 5 bases and J lost 4, with 11 bases in between. The CDR3 has 13 residues. From germline, CDR1 is SGHVS and CDR2 FQNEAQ. In DNA, the CDR3 is TGTGCCAGCAGCAGAGGGAGGATCACTGAAGCTTTCTTT. Its translation: CASSRGRITEAFF.

This clonotype was detected ten times or more. The chain combines TRBV6-4 with TRBJ2-7, with D possibly matching TRBD1 (6 bases). This CDR3 spans 16 amino acids. The germline V and J ends were trimmed by 0 bases and 0 bases, with 12 bases remaining between them. CDR1 MRHNA and CDR2 SNTAGT come from the germline V gene. CDR3 sequence reads: CASSDSEGESSYEQYF. CDR3 in DNA: TGTGCCAGCAGTGACTCAGAGGGGGAGAGCTCCTACGAGCAGTACTTC.

This chain connects TRBV6-1 to TRBJ2-5; 12 bases fit TRBD2. This CDR3 is 18 amino acids long. Germline-derived CDR1 and CDR2 are MNHNS and SASEGT. V dropped 2 bases and J dropped 4; count of bases not matched to a gene: 11. The CDR3 sequence: CASSESRASGRAAETQYF. The DNA for the CDR3 is TGTGCCAGCAGTGAAAGTAGGGCTAGCGGGAGGGCCGCAGAGACCCAGTACTTC.

In its sample, this clonotype was seen many times. This chain connects TRBV15 to TRBJ1-2, with D maybe TRBD1 (5 bases). Germline CDR1 and CDR2: LNHNV and YYDKDF (reference sequence). The CDR3 spans 17 residues. Trimming cost V 0 bases and J 7 bases, with 21 bases left between them. CDR3 in amino acids: CATSRDQAEGILGGYTF. The CDR3 DNA reads as TGTGCCACCAGCAGAGATCAGGCAGAGGGGATACTTGGTGGCTACACCTTC.

This clonotype was counted ten times or more. The chain uses TRBV28 and TRBJ2-7; 9 positions match TRBD2. The CDR3 totals 12 residues. Looked up from germline, CDR1 is MDHEN and CDR2 is SYDVKM. The CDR3 DNA reads TGTAGAGTAGCGGGGGATTCCTACGAGCAGTACTTC. Protein: CRVAGDSYEQYF. Full variable domain (outside the CDR3, taken from reference TRBV28 and TRBJ2-7): DVKVTQSSRYLVKRTGEKVFLECVQDMDHENMFWYRQDPGLGLRLIYFSYDVKMKEKGDIPEGYSVSREKKERFSLILESASTNQTSMYLCRVAGDSYEQYFGPGTRLTVT.

This clonotype was counted many times. This chain joins TRBV19 and TRBJ2-7; D is undetermined. Germline V gene sequence: CDR1 LNHDA, CDR2 SQIVND (reference sequence). Trimming took 2 bases from V and 2 from J, leaving 13 bases between them. This CDR3 is built from 15 residues. The CDR3 sequence: CASSIRSHSAYEQYF. The CDR3 DNA follows: TGTGCCAGTAGTATAAGGAGTCATAGTGCCTACGAGCAGTACTTC.

The gene calls are TRBV15 and TRBJ2-3; no clear D. The germline V gene has CDR1 LNHNV and CDR2 YYDKDF (reference sequence). The germline V and J ends were trimmed by 1 base and 2 bases, with 1 base remaining between them. CDR3 length equals 12 residues. Here the CDR3 reads CATSRATDTQYF. The CDR3 DNA sequence: TGTGCCACCAGCAGAGCCACAGATACGCAGTATTTT.

This clonotype came up a few times. The gene calls are TRBV9 and TRBJ2-7, with TRBD1 matching 7 bases. V lost 0 bases to trimming and J lost 4 bases; unmatched junction nucleotides: 1. CDR1 and CDR2 from the germline V gene are SGDLS and YYNGEE. The CDR3 runs 13 residues. The DNA for the CDR3 is TGTGCCAGCAGCGTAGTCAGGGGGTACGAGCAGTACTTC. It is translated as CASSVVRGYEQYF.

The table lists this clonotype with many counts. The V call is TRBV20-1, the J call TRBJ1-2; 8 bases fit TRBD1. The CDR3 is 14 residues long. The germline V gene encodes CDR1 DFQATT and CDR2 SNEGSKA (reference sequence). Trimming cost V 6 bases and J 4 bases; bases outside gene matches: 10. The CDR3 nucleotides read TGCAGTGCCACAGCGACAGGGGTAGGCTATGGCTACACCTTC. It encodes CSATATGVGYGYTF.

This clonotype was found many times. This chain uses TRBV12-3 or TRBV12-4 with TRBJ2-7, with D perhaps TRBD1 or TRBD2 (5 bases each). V dropped 5 bases and J dropped 1 base, with 21 bases sitting between them. The CDR3 has 17 amino acids. CDR3 nucleotide sequence: TGTGCCAGCAGTCCTCGATTCCGGGGCATACTATCCTACGAGCAGTACTTC. Translating gives CASSPRFRGILSYEQYF.

This clonotype has at least ten counts. V usage is TRBV2 and J usage is TRBJ2-5; the D is unclear. This CDR3 contains 16 residues. CDR1 is SNHLY and CDR2 is FYNNEI in the germline V gene. V was shortened by 7 bases and J by 2 bases, with 20 bases between the two germline ends. CDR3 sequence (DNA): TGTGCCAGCAACCCCCCGGGCAGGACCCCACAAGAGACCCAGTACTTC. Translation gives CASNPPGRTPQETQYF.

The chain joins TRBV19 to TRBJ2-7; D might be TRBD1 or TRBD2, each matching 5 bases. Germline CDR1 is LNHDA and CDR2 is SQIVND (reference sequence). Trimming took 6 bases from V and 3 from J, leaving 18 bases between them. CDR3 length equals 15 residues. CDR3 sequence reads: CASRETGTAIYEQYF. CDR3 sequence (DNA): TGTGCCAGTAGGGAAACCGGGACGGCTATCTACGAGCAGTACTTC.

This clonotype was found many times. The chain uses TRBV12-3 or TRBV12-4 and TRBJ2-7; TRBD1 matches at 8 bases. The CDR3 runs 14 residues. J gave up 5 bases and V 4 bases, and 7 bases lay outside the gene matches. The CDR3 DNA sequence: TGTGCCAGCAGTTCCTGGACAGGGAACGACGAGCAGTACTTC. Its protein is CASSSWTGNDEQYF.

The chain uses TRBV6-5 and TRBJ1-6; D call uncertain. V was pared by 0 bases and J by 3 bases, with 9 bases between. The CDR3 spans 16 residues. Germline CDR1 is MNHEY and CDR2 is SVGAGI. CDR3: CASSYSATDYNSPLHF. CDR3 nucleotides: TGTGCCAGCAGTTACTCCGCTACGGACTATAATTCACCCCTCCACTTT.

This rearrangement joins TRBV11-2 to TRBJ2-5; D remains unclear. The CDR3 consists of 15 residues. V gave up 1 base and J gave up 1 base, with 10 bases separating them. Germline V CDR1 and CDR2: SGHAT, FQNNGV. In DNA form, the CDR3 reads TGTGCCAGCAGCTTAGGATCCCTCGGCCAAGAGACCCAGTACTTC. This translates into CASSLGSLGQETQYF.

This clonotype was picked up a small number of times. CDR3 DNA sequence: TGTGCCAGTAGTATGCGGGCGGGGTTCGCGGCCCAGCATTTT. Protein sequence: CASSMRAGFAAQHF. The chain is built from TRBV19 and TRBJ1-5, with D hard to call. Looked up from germline, CDR1 is LNHDA and CDR2 is SQIVND (reference sequence). V was shortened by 3 bases and J by 11 bases, with 17 bases between the two germline ends. The CDR3 has 14 residues.